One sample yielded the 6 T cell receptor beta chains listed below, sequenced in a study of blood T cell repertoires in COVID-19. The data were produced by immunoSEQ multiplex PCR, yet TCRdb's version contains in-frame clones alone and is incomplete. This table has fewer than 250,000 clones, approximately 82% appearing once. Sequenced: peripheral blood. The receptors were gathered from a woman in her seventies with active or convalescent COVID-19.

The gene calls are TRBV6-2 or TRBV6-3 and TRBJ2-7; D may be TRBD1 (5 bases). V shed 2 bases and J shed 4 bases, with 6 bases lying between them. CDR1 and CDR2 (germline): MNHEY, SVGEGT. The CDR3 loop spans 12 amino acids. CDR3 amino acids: CASSYRGYEQYF. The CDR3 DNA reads TGTGCCAGCAGTTACAGGGGTTACGAGCAGTACTTC.

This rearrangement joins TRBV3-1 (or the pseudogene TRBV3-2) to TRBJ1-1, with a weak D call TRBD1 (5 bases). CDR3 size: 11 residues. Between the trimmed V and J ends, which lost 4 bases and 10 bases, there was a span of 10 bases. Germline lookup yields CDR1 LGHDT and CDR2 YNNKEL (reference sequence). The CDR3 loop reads CASSRTGVAFF. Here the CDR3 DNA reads TGTGCCAGCAGCCGGACGGGGGTAGCTTTCTTT.

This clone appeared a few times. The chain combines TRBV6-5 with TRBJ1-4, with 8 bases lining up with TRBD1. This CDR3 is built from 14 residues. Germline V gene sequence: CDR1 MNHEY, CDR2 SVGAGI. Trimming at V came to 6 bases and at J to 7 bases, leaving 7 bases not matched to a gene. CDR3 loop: CASRLRGLGEKLFF. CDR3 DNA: TGTGCCAGCAGGCTCAGGGGGCTAGGTGAAAAACTGTTTTTT.

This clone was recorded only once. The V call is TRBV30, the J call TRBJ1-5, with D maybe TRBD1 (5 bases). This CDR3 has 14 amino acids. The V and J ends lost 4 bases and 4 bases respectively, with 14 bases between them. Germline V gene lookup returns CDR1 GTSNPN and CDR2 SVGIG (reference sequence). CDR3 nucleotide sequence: TGTGCCTGGACCCTACGGGGGGGAAATCAGCCCCAGCATTTT. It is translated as CAWTLRGGNQPQHF.

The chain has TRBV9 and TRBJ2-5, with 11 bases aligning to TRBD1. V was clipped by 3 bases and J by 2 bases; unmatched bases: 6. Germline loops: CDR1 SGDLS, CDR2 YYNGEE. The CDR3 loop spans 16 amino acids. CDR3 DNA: TGTGCCAGCAGCGGGGGACAGGGGGGTCGGCAAGAGACCCAGTACTTC. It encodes CASSGGQGGRQETQYF.

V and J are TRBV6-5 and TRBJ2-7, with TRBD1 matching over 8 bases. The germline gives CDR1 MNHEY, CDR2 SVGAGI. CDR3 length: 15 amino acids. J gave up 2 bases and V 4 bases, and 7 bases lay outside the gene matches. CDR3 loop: CASSSPGTGTYEQYF. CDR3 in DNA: TGTGCCAGCAGTTCCCCCGGGACAGGAACCTACGAGCAGTACTTC.